The 6 T cell receptor beta chains below all came from one sample that was sequenced in a study of blood T cell repertoires in COVID-19. Profiled with immunoSEQ multiplex PCR; TCRdb holds only in-frame clones, not every one. This repertoire shows over 200,000 clones, 81% found once; its top ten account for 7.5% to 9%. Sequences were obtained from peripheral blood. Receptors originate from a woman at least 80 years old with acute or convalescent COVID-19.

This clone has just a few counts. The chain uses TRBV12-5 and TRBJ2-5; 8 positions agree with TRBD2. The CDR3 loop spans 13 amino acids. Germline V CDR1 and CDR2: LGHNT, FRNRAP. J gave up 4 bases and V 6 bases, and 4 bases lay outside the gene matches. CDR3 DNA sequence: TGTGCTAGTGGCCCCCGGGGGGGAGAGACCCAGTACTTC. Residues: CASGPRGGETQYF.

The chain combines TRBV19 with TRBJ1-5; D is uncertain. This CDR3 has 13 residues. The V gene lost 4 bases and the J gene lost 9 bases, with 13 bases spanning the gap. Germline loops: CDR1 LNHDA, CDR2 SQIVND (reference sequence). This CDR3 reads CASSNGARWPQHF. In nucleotides, the CDR3 is TGTGCCAGTAGTAACGGAGCCCGGTGGCCCCAGCATTTT.

The rearrangement uses TRBV10-1 and TRBJ2-5; TRBD1 agrees at 8 bases. Germline V gene data show CDR1 as WNHNN and CDR2 as SYGVQD (reference sequence). This CDR3 is 13 amino acids long. V trimming: 4 bases; J trimming: 5 bases; junction bases outside the gene matches: 3. Here the CDR3 DNA reads TGCGCCAGCAGTGCAGGGGGCGCCGAGACCCAGTACTTC. Amino acids: CASSAGGAETQYF.

The chain carries TRBV11-2 and TRBJ1-2; 10 bases are a match to TRBD1. Germline CDR1 SGHAT, CDR2 FQNNGV. Trimming at V came to 4 bases and at J to 3 bases, leaving 5 bases not matched to a gene. There are 15 residues in the CDR3. CDR3 loop: CASSSPGTGDYGYTF. The CDR3 region has the DNA TGTGCCAGCAGCTCACCCGGGACAGGGGACTATGGCTACACCTTC.

The gene calls are TRBV2 and TRBJ1-2; 7 bases match TRBD1. CDR3 length: 13 amino acids. Germline V lookup: CDR1 SNHLY, CDR2 FYNNEI. With V trimmed by 1 base and J by 8 bases, 4 bases remained unmatched. The CDR3 loop is CASSEGQGLGYTF. CDR3 sequence (DNA): TGTGCCAGCAGTGAAGGACAGGGTCTGGGCTACACCTTC.

This clone was seen many times. The chain uses TRBV2 and TRBJ2-6; D uncertain. Trimming left V 7 bases short and J 2 bases short, with 6 bases between. Per germline, CDR1 SNHLY and CDR2 FYNNEI. CDR3 length: 13 amino acids. This chain's CDR3 is CASKIAGANVLTF. The CDR3 DNA reads as TGTGCCAGCAAGATAGCTGGGGCCAACGTCCTGACTTTC.